Following are 22 T cell receptor beta chains from one sample sequenced in a study of T cell responses to AZD1222 COVID-19 vaccine. Only in-frame clones appear in the TCRdb table, and some are missing; sequencing was by immunoSEQ multiplex PCR. Among 150,000 or so clones listed, just over 90% were seen once. This specimen consisted of peripheral blood, obtained on day 0 of AZD1222 vaccination. The receptors shown here come from an adult in good health.

There are a few counts of this clone. J is TRBJ2-5 and V is TRBV6-2 or TRBV6-3; D remains unclear. CDR3 length: 11 residues. Per germline, CDR1 MNHEY and CDR2 SVGEGT. Trimming stripped 3 bases from V and 5 bases from J, with 4 bases between. The CDR3 region is CASSYYETQYF. The CDR3 bases are TGTGCCAGCAGTTATTATGAGACCCAGTACTTC.

The chain has TRBV4-1 and TRBJ1-5; 7 bases match TRBD1. This CDR3 has 16 residues. Germline CDR1 reads MGHRA; CDR2 reads YSYEKL. Trimming at V came to 3 bases and at J to 6 bases, leaving 11 bases not matched to a gene. The DNA of the CDR3 is TGCGCCAGCAGCCAGGACGACAGGGTTAGCGGTCAGCCCCAGCATTTT. Translating it yields CASSQDDRVSGQPQHF.

The chain is built from TRBV6-5 and TRBJ1-2; no definite D call. Looked up from germline, CDR1 is MNHEY and CDR2 is SVGAGI. Trimming removed 10 bases at V and 1 base at J, with 19 bases between. The CDR3 totals 15 residues. Written as DNA, the CDR3 is TGTGCCACCACCACGGCGGGCCTGGGTAACTATGGCTACACCTTC. Its translation: CATTTAGLGNYGYTF.

This chain joins TRBV5-1 and TRBJ2-3; possible D gene TRBD2, 7 bases. V lost 0 bases and J 2 bases, leaving 22 bases between the germline ends. From germline, CDR1 is SGHRS and CDR2 YFSETQ. The CDR3 has 19 residues. CDR3 DNA: TGCGCCAGCAGCTTGGTCCCCCCCACTGGGCGGGGGCTCACAGATACGCAGTATTTT. It specifies CASSLVPPTGRGLTDTQYF.

This chain uses TRBV25-1 with TRBJ1-4; D is perhaps TRBD1 (6 bases). The CDR3 is 11 residues long. CDR1 and CDR2 from the germline V gene are MGHDK and SYGVNS. Trimming removed 10 bases at V and 12 bases at J, with 15 bases between. Here the CDR3 DNA reads TGTGCCATCTCGAAGGGGGAGGAACTGTTTTTT. Its translation is CAISKGEELFF.

This clone has more than one count but fewer than ten. The chain uses TRBV7-8 and TRBJ1-5; D unclear. Germline CDR1 SGHVS, CDR2 FQNEAQ. CDR3 size: 14 residues. Trimming stripped 5 bases from V and 4 bases from J, with 12 bases between. The chain's CDR3 is CASSQTALNQPQHF. DNA of the CDR3: TGTGCCAGCAGCCAGACGGCGCTGAATCAGCCCCAGCATTTT.

The V gene is TRBV28, the J gene TRBJ2-2; D is possibly TRBD2 (6 bases). Per the germline V gene, CDR1 is MDHEN and CDR2 is SYDVKM. Trimming stripped 2 bases from V and 1 base from J, with 8 bases between. This CDR3 is built from 15 residues. The CDR3 nucleotides are TGTGCCAGCAGTTTAGAGGGACTGAACACCGGGGAGCTGTTTTTT. Residues: CASSLEGLNTGELFF. Drawing the rest from reference TRBV28 and TRBJ2-2, the complete variable domain is DVKVTQSSRYLVKRTGEKVFLECVQDMDHENMFWYRQDPGLGLRLIYFSYDVKMKEKGDIPEGYSVSREKKERFSLILESASTNQTSMYLCASSLEGLNTGELFFGEGSRLTVL.

The V call is TRBV5-4, the J call TRBJ2-7, with D tentatively TRBD2 (5 bases). The V end lost 4 bases, the J end lost 7 bases, and 21 bases lay between the germline ends. CDR3 size: 15 residues. Germline assignment: CDR1 SGHNT and CDR2 YYREEE (reference sequence). The CDR3 DNA is TGTGCCAGCAGCCTGGAGGCCGGGTCACCGGGAGAGCAGTACTTC. Its protein product is CASSLEAGSPGEQYF.

The chain has TRBV6-6 and TRBJ1-5, with a weak D call TRBD1 (6 bases). The germline V and J ends were trimmed by 6 bases and 6 bases, with 21 bases remaining between them. The CDR3 spans 16 residues. Per the germline V gene, CDR1 is MNHNY and CDR2 is SVGAGI (reference sequence). The DNA of the CDR3 is TGTGCCAGCAGCTCTACCCGGGGGGGCGCAGGTCAGCCCCAGCATTTT. Its translation is CASSSTRGGAGQPQHF.

The J gene is TRBJ2-4, the V gene TRBV5-1; either TRBD1 or TRBD2 may fit D (6 bases each). The CDR3 covers 16 residues. Deletions cut 4 bases from V and 8 bases from J, with 22 bases between. Per the germline V gene, CDR1 is SGHRS and CDR2 is YFSETQ. CDR3 amino acids: CASSKDLGGLLDIQYF. CDR3 DNA: TGCGCCAGCAGCAAAGATTTGGGGGGCCTCCTTGACATTCAGTACTTC.

The chain is built from TRBV19 and TRBJ2-3; the match to TRBD2 covers 8 bases. CDR3 length equals 17 residues. Germline V gene data show CDR1 as LNHDA and CDR2 as SQIVND (reference sequence). The trim removed 6 bases at V and 7 bases at J, leaving 18 bases unmatched. The CDR3 nucleotides read TGTGCCAGTAGGAGGTCGCTAGCGGGTTCCGGGGGGAATACGCAGTATTTT. Translated: CASRRSLAGSGGNTQYF.

In the case of this clone: Relative to the germline gene, one junction end is altered; a read error may explain this. The rearrangement links TRBV11-2 to TRBJ1-5; D call uncertain. The CDR3 runs 14 residues. From germline, CDR1 is SGHAT and CDR2 FQNNGV. CDR3 bases: TGTGCCAGCAGCATAGAGCCAGAAAATCAGCCCCAGCATTTT. Translation gives CASSIEPENQPQHF.

The chain has TRBV24-1 and TRBJ2-1; a possible D gene is TRBD2 (6 bases). The germline CDR1 and CDR2 sequences are KGHDR and SFDVKD. The CDR3 is made up of 16 amino acids. With 4 bases removed from V and 2 bases from J, the gap between germline ends came to 14 bases. The CDR3 here is CATSDQTRRAYNEQFF. In nucleotides, the CDR3 is TGTGCCACCAGTGACCAGACTAGACGAGCCTACAATGAGCAGTTCTTC.

The chain recombines TRBV19 with TRBJ1-2, with 12 positions matching TRBD1. Germline trimming cut 5 bases from V and 8 bases from J; bases unmatched to any gene: 9. Germline CDR1 LNHDA, CDR2 SQIVND (reference sequence). This CDR3 has 15 residues. CDR3: CASSPGDRGLGGYTF. Written as DNA, the CDR3 is TGTGCCAGTAGTCCGGGGGACAGGGGGCTCGGCGGCTACACCTTC.

The chain links TRBV9 to TRBJ2-3; D ambiguous. With 2 bases removed from V and 1 base from J, the gap between germline ends came to 8 bases. Germline V lookup: CDR1 SGDLS, CDR2 YYNGEE. The CDR3 totals 14 residues. The CDR3 region is CASSVDPRTDTQYF. The DNA of the CDR3 is TGTGCCAGCAGCGTCGACCCACGCACAGATACGCAGTATTTT.

CDR3 protein: CASSQGGGGYTF. CDR3 in DNA: TGTGCCAGCAGCCAGGGCGGGGGTGGCTACACCTTC. The chain joins TRBV3-1 (or the pseudogene TRBV3-2) to TRBJ1-2; the D gene is possibly TRBD1 (5 bases). V shed 3 bases and J shed 7 bases, with 9 bases lying between them. This CDR3 region has 12 residues. Germline CDR1 LGHDT, CDR2 YNNKEL (reference sequence).

J is TRBJ1-5 and V is TRBV3-1 (or the pseudogene TRBV3-2); D gene uncertain. Deletions cut 1 base from V and 5 bases from J, with 9 bases between. Germline loops: CDR1 LGHDT, CDR2 YNNKEL (reference sequence). The CDR3 contains 14 residues. The DNA of the CDR3 is TGTGCCAGCAGCCAAGGGAGGGAGGATCAGCCCCAGCATTTT. This gives the protein CASSQGREDQPQHF.

The V and J genes are TRBV28 and TRBJ2-2; D gene unclear. This CDR3 spans 15 amino acids. Per the germline V gene, CDR1 is MDHEN and CDR2 is SYDVKM. The V gene lost 2 bases and the J gene lost 2 bases, with 9 bases spanning the gap. The CDR3 nucleotides are TGTGCCAGCAGTTTAAGGAACCCTAACACCGGGGAGCTGTTTTTT. It yields the protein CASSLRNPNTGELFF.

This chain connects TRBV6-1 to TRBJ1-5, with a tentative D call TRBD1 (6 bases). V gave up 4 bases and J gave up 7 bases, with 20 bases separating them. CDR3 size: 16 residues. The V gene's germline CDR1 is MNHNS and CDR2 SASEGT. The CDR3 sequence is CASSAPTGGGWQPQHF. CDR3 nucleotides: TGTGCCAGCAGTGCCCCCACGGGGGGCGGTTGGCAGCCCCAGCATTTT.

V gene TRBV5-1 combines with J gene TRBJ2-5; 7 bases line up with TRBD1. V shed 1 base, J shed 5 bases, and the junction held 5 bases outside the gene matches. The CDR3 covers 14 residues. Per germline, CDR1 SGHRS and CDR2 YFSETQ. The CDR3 DNA reads as TGCGCCAGCAGCTTGACAGGGGTAGGGGAGACCCAGTACTTC. Protein sequence: CASSLTGVGETQYF.

CDR3 DNA sequence: TGTGCCAGCAGGGGACTAGCGGGGGGGCCAGATACGCAGTATTTT. The encoded protein is CASRGLAGGPDTQYF. The chain employs TRBV6-5 and TRBJ2-3; 16 bases map to TRBD2. The CDR3 sequence is 15 residues long. The J segment lost 4 bases and the V segment lost 6 bases, leaving 1 base of the junction unmatched. Germline CDR1 reads MNHEY; CDR2 reads SVGAGI.

The J gene is TRBJ2-7, the V gene TRBV28; TRBD1 matches at 7 bases. This CDR3 has 15 residues. Per the germline V gene, CDR1 is MDHEN and CDR2 is SYDVKM. The ends lost 5 bases at V and 0 bases at J; junction bases unmatched: 7. The CDR3 nucleotides are TGTGCCAGCAGTAGGGTACCAGGGGGCTCCTACGAGCAGTACTTC. Residues: CASSRVPGGSYEQYF. The entire variable domain, with the rest obtained from reference TRBV28 and TRBJ2-7, is as follows: DVKVTQSSRYLVKRTGEKVFLECVQDMDHENMFWYRQDPGLGLRLIYFSYDVKMKEKGDIPEGYSVSREKKERFSLILESASTNQTSMYLCASSRVPGGSYEQYFGPGTRLTVT.